This entry lists 2 T cell receptor beta chains sequenced from one sample in a study of a mutant IDH1 vaccine in newly diagnosed glioma. Time point reported: baseline, week 1 (first vaccination visit). Described treatment: pre-vaccination baseline after standard-of-care therapy. Method: immunoSEQ multiplex PCR; TCRdb's copy keeps in-frame clones and lacks some. The sample contains about 88,000 clones, over 70% of which appear only once. The specimen was PBMCs, collected from a glioma patient treated with radiotherapy, temozolomide or both. All receptors come from a man aged 35-49 years with glioma. Some clones in this sample may be carry-over from other donors' samples.

The V call is TRBV4-1, the J call TRBJ1-2; D is ambiguous. Looked up from germline, CDR1 is MGHRA and CDR2 is YSYEKL. V gave up 6 bases and J gave up 6 bases, with 23 bases separating them. The CDR3 is 16 amino acids. The CDR3, as DNA: TGCGCCAGCAGGGGAAACGAAAAGCCGGTAGGAGATGGCTACACCTTC. Protein: CASRGNEKPVGDGYTF.

This chain uses TRBV13 with TRBJ1-2; 8 positions match TRBD1. J lost 4 bases, V lost 3 bases, and 4 bases had no gene match. This CDR3 contains 14 residues. The germline CDR1 and CDR2 sequences are PRHDT and FYEKMQ (reference sequence). The CDR3 loop reads CASSLGTGPYGYTF. DNA for the CDR3: TGTGCCAGCAGCTTGGGGACAGGACCCTATGGCTACACCTTC.